This T cell receptor (beta chain) originates from a study of technical replicates of blood from a handful of donors. This clone was detected only a few times. Assay used: immunoSEQ multiplex PCR; TCRdb lists only in-frame clones, some missing. The sample lists 45,000 to 60,000 clones, 92% occurring once. V lost 1 base, J lost 3 bases, and 9 bases lay in between. Germline V lookup: CDR1 SQVTM, CDR2 ANQGSEA. The CDR3 totals 13 residues. The sequence was obtained from a human donor in good health. Some clones in this sample may be carry-over from other donors' samples. This chain uses TRBV29-1 with TRBJ1-1, with D maybe TRBD1 (6 bases). The sequenced sample consisted of PBMCs. CDR3 coding DNA: TGCAGCGTTGAAGGACAGGAGGACACTGAAGCTTTCTTT. Encoded protein: CSVEGQEDTEAFF. The variable domain in full, with the rest retrieved from reference TRBV29-1 and TRBJ1-1, is SAVISQKPSRDICQRGTSLTIQCQVDSQVTMMFWYRQQPGQSLTLIATANQGSEATYESGFVIDKFPISRPNLTFSTLTVSNMSPEDSSIYLCSVEGQEDTEAFFGQGTRLTVV.